The clone carrying this T cell receptor beta chain was seen only a few times. Its antigen is not identified. Primers included in the PCR were 60 Vbeta and 13 Jbeta primers. TCRdb keeps only in-frame clones here, not all; method: immunoSEQ multiplex PCR. Seen here are roughly 71,000 clones, approximately 60% observed once, and the top ten hold about 3%. CDR1 and CDR2 from the germline V gene are MGHDK and SYGVNS. The trim removed 4 bases at V and 2 bases at J, leaving 5 bases unmatched. This CDR3 region has 14 residues. This entry comes from a study of cytomegalovirus exposure and HLA in healthy donors. Broader study findings: Exclusion applied to some V segments, including TRBV6-2 and TRBV6-3, as they were indistinguishable.

What was sequenced was PBMCs. The receptor's source is a man younger than 40 in good health and CMV-seronegative. The chain links TRBV25-1 to TRBJ2-7; TRBD1 matches 7 bases. This chain's CDR3 is CASSGRTGAYEQYF. The CDR3 DNA reads TGTGCCAGCAGTGGAAGGACAGGAGCCTACGAGCAGTACTTC.